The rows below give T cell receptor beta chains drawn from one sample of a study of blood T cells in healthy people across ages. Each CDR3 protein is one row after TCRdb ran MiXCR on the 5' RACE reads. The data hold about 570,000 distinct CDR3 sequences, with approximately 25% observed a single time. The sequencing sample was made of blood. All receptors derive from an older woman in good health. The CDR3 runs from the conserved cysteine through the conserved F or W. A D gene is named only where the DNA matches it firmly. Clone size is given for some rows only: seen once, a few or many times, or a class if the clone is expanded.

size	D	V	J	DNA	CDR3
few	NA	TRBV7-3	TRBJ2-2	TGTGCCAGCAGCTTAAGGGCCGTTTTAAACACCGGGGAGCTGTTTTTT	CASSLRAVLNTGELFF
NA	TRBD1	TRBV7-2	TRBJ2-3	TGTGCCAGCAGCCGTGTTCAGGGGGTTGGTCGCACAGATACGCAGTATTTT	CASSRVQGVGRTDTQYF
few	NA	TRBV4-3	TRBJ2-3	TGCGCCAGCAGCCAAGATACCCGGGGGGATACGCAGTATTTT	CASSQDTRGDTQYF
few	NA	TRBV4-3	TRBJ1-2	TGCGCCAGCAGCCAAAGTCGTCGGGGGAGAATGGCCCAATATGGCTACACCTTC	CASSQSRRGRMAQYGYTF
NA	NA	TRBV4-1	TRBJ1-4	TGCGCCAGCAGCCCTCAGGGTTCGAATGAAAAACTGTTTTTT	CASSPQGSNEKLFF
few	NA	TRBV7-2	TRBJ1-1	TGTGCCAGCAGCCCCTCCCTCAGGGCCCCCACTGAAGCTTTCTTT	CASSPSLRAPTEAFF
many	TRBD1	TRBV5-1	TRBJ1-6	TGCGCCAGCAGCCTTGGACAGGGGGCGAATAATTCACCCCTCCACTTT	CASSLGQGANNSPLHF
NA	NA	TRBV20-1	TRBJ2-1	TGCAGTGCTAGAGACCCGGACCCTTACAATGAGCAGTTCTTC	CSARDPDPYNEQFF
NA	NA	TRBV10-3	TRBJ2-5	TGTGCCATCAGTCCCTCGGACAGAAGATTAGAGACCCAGTACTTC	CAISPSDRRLETQYF
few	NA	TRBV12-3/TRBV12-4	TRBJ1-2	TGTGCCAGCAGTTCCTCGGGTGGCTACACCTTC	CASSSSGGYTF
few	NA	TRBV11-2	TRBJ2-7	TGTGCCAGCAGCTTAGACACTAGCTCCCTTGAGCAGTACTTC	CASSLDTSSLEQYF
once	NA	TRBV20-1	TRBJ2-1	TGCAGTGCTTTGGGGGTGCGGGAGCAGTTCTTC	CSALGVREQFF
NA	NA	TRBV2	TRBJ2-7	TGTGCCAGCAGAAGGGACACCGCCTACGAGCAGTACTTC	CASRRDTAYEQYF
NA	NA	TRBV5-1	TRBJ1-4	TGCGCCAGCAGCTTTGGGGGTACCTCGGGAAATGAAGAACTGTTTTTT	CASSFGGTSGNEELFF
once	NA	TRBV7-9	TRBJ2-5	TGTGCCAGCAGCTCACAAGGACGGTCCCAAGAGACCCAGTACTTC	CASSSQGRSQETQYF
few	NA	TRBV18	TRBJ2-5	TGTGCCAGCTCACCGAACAGGGTCTCGGAGACCCAGTACTTC	CASSPNRVSETQYF
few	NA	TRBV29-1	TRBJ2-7	TGCAGCGTTGCCGGGACAAGCTACGAGCAGTACTTC	CSVAGTSYEQYF
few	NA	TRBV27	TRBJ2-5	TGTGCCAGCAGTTTAGGGGTCCTTGGACTTGGAGGTCCAGAGACCCAGTACTTC	CASSLGVLGLGGPETQYF
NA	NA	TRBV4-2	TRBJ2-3	TGTGCCAGCAGCCAAGATGTTAGCGCAGATACGCAGTATTTT	CASSQDVSADTQYF
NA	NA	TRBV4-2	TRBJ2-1	TGTGCCAGCAGCCAAGGGAGGGGCGCGTCCTACAATGAGCAGTTCTTC	CASSQGRGASYNEQFF
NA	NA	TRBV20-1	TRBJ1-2	TGCAGTGCTAGAGATAGGCAGGGCGCACTCTATGGCTACACCTTC	CSARDRQGALYGYTF
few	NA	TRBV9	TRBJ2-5	TGTGCCAGCAGCGTAAATTTCGAGACCCAGTACTTC	CASSVNFETQYF
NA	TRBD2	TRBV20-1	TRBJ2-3	TGCAGTAGACTAGCGGGGGGCCCATCAGATACGCAGTATTTT	CSRLAGGPSDTQYF
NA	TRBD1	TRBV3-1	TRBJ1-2	TGTGCCAGCAGCTGGACAGGGTTTGATGGCTACACCTTC	CASSWTGFDGYTF